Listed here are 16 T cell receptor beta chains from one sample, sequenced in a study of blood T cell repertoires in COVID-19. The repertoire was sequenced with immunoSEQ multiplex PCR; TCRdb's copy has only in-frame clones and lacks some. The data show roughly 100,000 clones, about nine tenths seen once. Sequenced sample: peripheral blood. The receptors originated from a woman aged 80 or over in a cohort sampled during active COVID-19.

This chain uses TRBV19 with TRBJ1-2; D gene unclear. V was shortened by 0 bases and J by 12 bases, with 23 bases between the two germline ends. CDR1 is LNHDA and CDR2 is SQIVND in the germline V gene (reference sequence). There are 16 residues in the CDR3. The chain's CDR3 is CASSIDHSSHGSGDTF. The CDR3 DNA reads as TGTGCCAGTAGTATAGATCACAGTTCCCATGGCTCCGGCGACACCTTC. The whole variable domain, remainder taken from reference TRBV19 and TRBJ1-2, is DGGITQSPKYLFRKEGQNVTLSCEQNLNHDAMYWYRQDPGQGLRLIYYSQIVNDFQKGDIAEGYSVSREKKESFPLTVTSAQKNPTAFYLCASSIDHSSHGSGDTFGSGTRLTVV.

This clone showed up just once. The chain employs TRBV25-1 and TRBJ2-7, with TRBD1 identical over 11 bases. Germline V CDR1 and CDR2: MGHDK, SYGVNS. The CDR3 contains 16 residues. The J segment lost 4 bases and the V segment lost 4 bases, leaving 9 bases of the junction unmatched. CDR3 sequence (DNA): TGTGCCAGCAGTGGGGACAGGGGGTTTCCTACATACGAGCAGTACTTC. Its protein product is CASSGDRGFPTYEQYF.

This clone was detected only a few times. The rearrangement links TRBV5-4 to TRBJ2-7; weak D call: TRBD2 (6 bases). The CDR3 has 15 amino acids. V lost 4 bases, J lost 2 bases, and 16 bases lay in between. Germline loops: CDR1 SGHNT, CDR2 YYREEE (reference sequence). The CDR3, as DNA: TGTGCCAGCAGCCCCCCTGCCGCGGGAACCTACGAGCAGTACTTC. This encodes CASSPPAAGTYEQYF.

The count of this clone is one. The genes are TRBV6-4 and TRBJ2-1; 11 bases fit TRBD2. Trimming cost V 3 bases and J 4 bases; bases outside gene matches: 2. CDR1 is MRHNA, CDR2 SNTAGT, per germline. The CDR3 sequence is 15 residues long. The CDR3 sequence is CASSDRLAGYNEQFF. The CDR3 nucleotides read TGTGCCAGCAGTGATCGACTAGCGGGGTACAATGAGCAGTTCTTC.

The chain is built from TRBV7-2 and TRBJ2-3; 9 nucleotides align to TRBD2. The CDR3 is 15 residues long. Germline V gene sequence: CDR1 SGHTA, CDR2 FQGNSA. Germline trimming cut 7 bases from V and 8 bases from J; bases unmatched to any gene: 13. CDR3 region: CASKQREVGSGTQYF. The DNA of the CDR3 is TGTGCCAGCAAACAGCGGGAGGTCGGGTCGGGTACGCAGTATTTT.

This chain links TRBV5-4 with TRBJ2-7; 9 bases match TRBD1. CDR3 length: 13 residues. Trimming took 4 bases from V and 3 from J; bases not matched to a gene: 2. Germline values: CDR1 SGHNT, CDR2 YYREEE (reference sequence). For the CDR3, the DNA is TGTGCCAGCAGCACAGGGGGCGGCTACGAGCAGTACTTC. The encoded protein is CASSTGGGYEQYF.

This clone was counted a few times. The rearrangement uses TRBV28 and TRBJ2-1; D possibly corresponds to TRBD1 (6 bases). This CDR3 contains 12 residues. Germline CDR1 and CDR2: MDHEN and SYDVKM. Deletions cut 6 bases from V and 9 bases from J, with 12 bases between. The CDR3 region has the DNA TGTGCCAGCAGCCCAGGGGAGTTTGAGCAGTTCTTC. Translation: CASSPGEFEQFF.

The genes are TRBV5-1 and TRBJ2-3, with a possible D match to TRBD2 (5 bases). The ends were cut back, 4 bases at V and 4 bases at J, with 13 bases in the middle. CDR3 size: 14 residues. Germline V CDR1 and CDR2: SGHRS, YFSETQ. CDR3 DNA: TGCGCCAGCAGCGTCATCACGGAGGCAGATACGCAGTATTTT. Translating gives CASSVITEADTQYF.

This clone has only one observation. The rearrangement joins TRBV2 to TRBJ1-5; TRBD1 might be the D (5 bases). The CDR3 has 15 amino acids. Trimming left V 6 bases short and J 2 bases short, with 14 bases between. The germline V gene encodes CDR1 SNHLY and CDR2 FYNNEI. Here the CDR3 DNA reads TGTGCCAGCAGCGCCGGGGGTGCGGGCAATCAGCCCCAGCATTTT. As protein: CASSAGGAGNQPQHF.

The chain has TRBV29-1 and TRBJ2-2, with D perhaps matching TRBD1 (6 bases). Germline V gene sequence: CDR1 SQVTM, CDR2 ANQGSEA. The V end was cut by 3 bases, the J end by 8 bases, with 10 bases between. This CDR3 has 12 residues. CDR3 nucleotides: TGCAGCGTTGATACCGACAGGGGGGAGCTGTTTTTT. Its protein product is CSVDTDRGELFF.

CDR3 sequence: CASSLGLQGYYEQYF. CDR3 coding DNA: TGTGCCAGCAGCTTAGGCTTACAGGGATACTACGAGCAGTACTTC. This rearrangement joins TRBV13 to TRBJ2-7, with D possibly matching TRBD1 (6 bases). The V gene's germline CDR1 is PRHDT and CDR2 FYEKMQ (reference sequence). The CDR3 totals 15 residues. Trimming cost V 0 bases and J 3 bases, with 12 bases left between them. Looking up the rest from reference TRBV13 and TRBJ2-7 gives the full variable domain: AAGVIQSPRHLIKEKRETATLKCYPIPRHDTVYWYQQGPGQDPQFLISFYEKMQSDKGSIPDRFSAQQFSDYHSELNMSSLELGDSALYFCASSLGLQGYYEQYFGPGTRLTVT.

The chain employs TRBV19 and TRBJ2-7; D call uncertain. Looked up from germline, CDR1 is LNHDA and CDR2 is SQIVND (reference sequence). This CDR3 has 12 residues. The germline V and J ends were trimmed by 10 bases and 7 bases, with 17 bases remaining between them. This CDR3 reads CATRSPNREQYF. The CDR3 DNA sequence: TGTGCCACTAGGAGTCCTAATAGAGAGCAGTACTTC.

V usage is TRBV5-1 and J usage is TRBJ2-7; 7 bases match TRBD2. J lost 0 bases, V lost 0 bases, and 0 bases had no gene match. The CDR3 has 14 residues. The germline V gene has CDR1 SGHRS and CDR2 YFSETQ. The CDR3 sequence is CASSLGTSSYEQYF. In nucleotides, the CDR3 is TGCGCCAGCAGCTTGGGGACTAGCTCCTACGAGCAGTACTTC.

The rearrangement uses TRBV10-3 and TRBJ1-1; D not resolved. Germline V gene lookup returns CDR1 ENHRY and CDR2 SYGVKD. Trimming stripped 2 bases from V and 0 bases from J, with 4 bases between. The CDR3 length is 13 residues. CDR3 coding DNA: TGTGCCATCAGTGAGCTTTTGAACACTGAAGCTTTCTTT. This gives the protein CAISELLNTEAFF.

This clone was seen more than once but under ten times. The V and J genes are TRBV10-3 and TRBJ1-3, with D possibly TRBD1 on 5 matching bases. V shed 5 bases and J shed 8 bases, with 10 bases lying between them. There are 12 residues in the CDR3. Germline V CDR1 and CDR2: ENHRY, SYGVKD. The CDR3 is CAISLGGDTIYF. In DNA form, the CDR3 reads TGTGCCATCAGTCTGGGGGGTGACACCATATATTTT.

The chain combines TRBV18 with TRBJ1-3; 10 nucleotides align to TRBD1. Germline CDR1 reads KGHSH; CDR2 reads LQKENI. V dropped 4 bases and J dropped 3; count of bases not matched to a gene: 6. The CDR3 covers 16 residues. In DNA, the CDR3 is TGTGCCAGCTCACACCGACAGGGGGCTAGTGGAAACACCATATATTTT. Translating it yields CASSHRQGASGNTIYF.